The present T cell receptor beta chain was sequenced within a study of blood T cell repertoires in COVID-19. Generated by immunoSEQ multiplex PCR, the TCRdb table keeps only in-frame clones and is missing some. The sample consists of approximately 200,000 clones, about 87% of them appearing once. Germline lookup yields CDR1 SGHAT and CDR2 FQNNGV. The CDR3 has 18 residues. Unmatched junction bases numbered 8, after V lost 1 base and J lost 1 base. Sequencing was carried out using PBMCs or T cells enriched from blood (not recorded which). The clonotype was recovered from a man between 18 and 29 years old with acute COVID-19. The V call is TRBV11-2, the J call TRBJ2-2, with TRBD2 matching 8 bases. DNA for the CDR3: TGTGCCAGCAGCTTAGGCGGCCGGGGGGGAATGAACACCGGGGAGCTGTTTTTT. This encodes CASSLGGRGGMNTGELFF.